This T cell receptor (beta chain) was retrieved from a study of blood T cell repertoires in COVID-19. Overall study context: Acute-phase and convalescent COVID-19 samples originated in the United States, Italy and Spain. PBMCs, B-cell-depleted T cells, or T cells were the source of the cDNA or gDNA that made up the material.

Original methodology: Reference gene primers were amplified, and this amplification served to estimate nucleated cell counts. Only in-frame clones appear in the TCRdb table, and some are missing; sequencing was by immunoSEQ multiplex PCR. That table is the source of V, J and clone size, and D and trimming were worked out from the DNA. The sample yields over 120,000 clones, 60% to 80% seen once. The sequence was obtained from a woman between 45 and 65 years old who had recovered from COVID-19. The sample was PBMCs or T cells enriched from blood (not recorded which).

CDR3 sequence (DNA): TGTGCCAGCAGTTCCAAAGATTGGACAGGGAACTATGGCTACACCTTC. It encodes CASSSKDWTGNYGYTF. J is TRBJ1-2 and V is TRBV7-9; 8 positions agree with TRBD1. CDR1 and CDR2 (germline): SEHNR, FQNEAQ (reference sequence). This CDR3 has 16 amino acids. Losses at the gene ends were 6 bases for V and 2 bases for J; bases not matched to a gene: 11. Based on the CDR3 plus reference TRBV7-9 and TRBJ1-2, the full variable domain is DTGVSQNPRHKITKRGQNVTFRCDPISEHNRLYWYRQTLGQGPEFLTYFQNEAQLEKSRLLSDRFSAERPKGSFSTLEIQRTEQGDSAMYLCASSSKDWTGNYGYTFGSGTRLTVV.